The 10 T cell receptor beta chains below come from one sample, sequenced in a study of T cell changes during pregnancy in multiple sclerosis. The repertoire was sequenced with immunoSEQ multiplex PCR; TCRdb's copy has only in-frame clones and lacks some. Of around 80,000 clones listed, 90% to 95% are singletons. The material sequenced was peripheral blood, taken before pregnancy. The source is a female donor with multiple sclerosis, enrolled in a pregnancy study.

This clone has a handful of counts. The chain combines TRBV5-6 with TRBJ1-3; D is ambiguous. This CDR3 has 16 residues. Trimming cost V 2 bases and J 3 bases, with 15 bases left between them. The germline V gene encodes CDR1 SGHDT and CDR2 YYEEEE. CDR3 sequence reads: CASSFGDAGNGNTIYF. CDR3 sequence (DNA): TGTGCCAGCAGCTTTGGGGATGCCGGGAATGGAAACACCATATATTTT.

The genes are TRBV19 and TRBJ2-1; possible D gene TRBD1, 5 bases. Germline V gives CDR1 LNHDA, CDR2 SQIVND (reference sequence). This CDR3 region has 15 residues. Between the trimmed V and J ends, which lost 6 bases and 6 bases, there was a span of 18 bases. For the CDR3, the DNA is TGTGCCAGTAGCCCCCAGGGTTTGATAGCCAATGAGCAGTTCTTC. Its translation: CASSPQGLIANEQFF.

The chain joins TRBV4-1 to TRBJ1-1, with D perhaps TRBD1 (6 bases). The germline V and J ends were trimmed by 0 bases and 1 base, with 9 bases remaining between them. The CDR3 loop spans 15 amino acids. CDR1 and CDR2 (germline): MGHRA, YSYEKL. CDR3 coding DNA: TGCGCCAGCAGCCAAGATCGCAGGGGGAACACTGAAGCTTTCTTT. Its protein is CASSQDRRGNTEAFF.

This rearrangement joins TRBV5-1 to TRBJ2-1, with 13 nucleotides matching TRBD2. The CDR3 has 14 amino acids. Looked up from germline, CDR1 is SGHRS and CDR2 is YFSETQ. With V trimmed by 2 bases and J by 10 bases, 3 bases remained unmatched. The CDR3 loop is CASSLTSGRAEQFF. DNA of the CDR3: TGCGCCAGCAGCTTAACTAGCGGGAGGGCGGAGCAGTTCTTC.

This chain links TRBV19 with TRBJ1-1; 8 positions agree with TRBD1. The CDR3 runs to 15 residues. Germline V lookup: CDR1 LNHDA, CDR2 SQIVND (reference sequence). The junction had 5 bases not matched to a gene; V was cut back by 4 bases and J by 1 base. The CDR3 is CASSNYRGGNTEAFF. CDR3 nucleotide sequence: TGTGCCAGTAGTAACTACAGGGGGGGGAACACTGAAGCTTTCTTT.

The chain joins TRBV10-1 to TRBJ2-4; TRBD2 aligns across 10 bases. This CDR3 comprises 17 residues. Trimming took 7 bases from V and 2 from J; bases not matched to a gene: 11. From germline, CDR1 is WNHNN and CDR2 SYGVQD (reference sequence). CDR3 amino acids: CASTTSGKDPTKNIQYF. CDR3 DNA sequence: TGCGCCAGCACCACTAGCGGGAAAGATCCCACCAAAAACATTCAGTACTTC.

J is TRBJ1-4 and V is TRBV7-8; the D is unclear. V lost 2 bases and J lost 5, with 9 bases in between. Germline CDR1 reads SGHVS; CDR2 reads FQNEAQ. The CDR3 has 14 residues. CDR3 residues: CASSLREVNEKLFF. The CDR3 nucleotides read TGTGCCAGCAGCTTACGGGAGGTCAATGAAAAACTGTTTTTT.

The V and J genes are TRBV11-3 and TRBJ2-1, with TRBD1 identical over 7 bases. Germline V CDR1 and CDR2: SGHNT, YENEEA. Trimming removed 1 base from V and 6 bases from J; junction bases left unmatched: 9. The CDR3 has 16 residues. For the CDR3, the DNA is TGTGCCAGCAGCTTAGGACAGGGAAGGCTCGCCAATGAGCAGTTCTTC. Its translation is CASSLGQGRLANEQFF.

This chain connects TRBV5-6 to TRBJ2-2; TRBD2 aligns across 11 bases. The CDR3 totals 15 residues. Germline loops: CDR1 SGHDT, CDR2 YYEEEE. After removal of 3 bases from V and 4 bases from J, the junction contained 2 bases not matched to a gene. The CDR3 nucleotides read TGTGCCAGCAGCTCAACTAGCGGGGGCACCGGGGAGCTGTTTTTT. Its protein product is CASSSTSGGTGELFF. The full variable domain, in which reference TRBV5-6 and TRBJ2-2 provide the parts outside the CDR3, is DAGVTQSPTHLIKTRGQQVTLRCSPKSGHDTVSWYQQALGQGPQFIFQYYEEEERQRGNFPDRFSGHQFPNYSSELNVNALLLGDSALYLCASSSTSGGTGELFFGEGSRLTVL.

V is TRBV6-4 and J is TRBJ2-1; no definite D call. V was cut by 6 bases and J by 5 bases, with 11 bases left in between. The CDR3 sequence is 13 residues long. Per the germline V gene, CDR1 is MRHNA and CDR2 is SNTAGT. DNA for the CDR3: TGTGCCAGCAGCCCCAGGATTAACAATGAGCAGTTCTTC. Protein product: CASSPRINNEQFF.